This T cell receptor (beta chain) was obtained from a study of T cell responses to AZD1222 COVID-19 vaccine. Study-wide background: Second doses were pooled across both intervals (about 4 or about 12 weeks).

Deletions cut 6 bases from V and 4 bases from J, with 16 bases between. CDR1 and CDR2 from the germline V gene are LNHDA and SQIVND (reference sequence). The CDR3 has 16 amino acids. TCRdb's copy holds only in-frame clones and misses some; the assay was immunoSEQ multiplex PCR. Found here are 100,000 to 150,000 clones, around 94% of them singletons; the top ten hold around 7%. This clonotype was sampled from an adult in good health. This chain uses TRBV19 with TRBJ1-6; D is possibly TRBD1 (6 bases). Sequences were derived from peripheral blood, sampled on day 0 of AZD1222 vaccination. This CDR3 reads CASRDSPDLYNSPLHF. CDR3 DNA: TGTGCCAGTAGGGACAGCCCCGACCTTTATAATTCACCCCTCCACTTT.